Each of the 12 T cell receptor beta chains below was sequenced from the same sample in a study of blood T cells in healthy people across ages. Together with a sample-barcoded 5' primer, a J-beta primer mix was included in a second PCR lasting about 7 to 11 cycles. TCRdb re-derived calls from the 5' RACE reads in MiXCR, one entry per CDR3 protein. The sample has hundreds of thousands of distinct CDR3 sequences; roughly three fifths are singletons. Sequencing was done on a sample of blood. The receptors stem from a man aged 55-75 years in good health.

This sequence joins TRBV7-2 and TRBJ2-5, with 9 bases aligning to TRBD1. CDR1 is SGHTA and CDR2 is FQGNSA in the germline V gene. This CDR3 is 15 amino acids long. Unmatched junction bases numbered 4, after V lost 3 bases and J lost 2 bases. CDR3: CASSFGTGTQETQYF. CDR3 coding DNA: TGTGCCAGCAGCTTTGGGACAGGGACTCAAGAGACCCAGTACTTC.

This chain connects TRBV6-1 to TRBJ2-7, with TRBD1 matching over 9 bases. CDR1 is MNHNS, CDR2 SASEGT, per germline. The CDR3 totals 16 residues. Trimming at V came to 4 bases and at J to 5 bases, leaving 12 bases not matched to a gene. The CDR3 sequence: CASSGRTGANRNEQYF. DNA of the CDR3: TGTGCCAGCAGTGGGAGGACAGGGGCTAACCGGAACGAGCAGTACTTC.

In its sample, this clonotype was seen a few times. The V and J genes are TRBV25-1 and TRBJ2-4, with D possibly matching TRBD2 (5 bases). The germline gives CDR1 MGHDK, CDR2 SYGVNS. CDR3 length: 16 residues. V was clipped by 0 bases and J by 7 bases, with 16 bases between them. CDR3 sequence reads: CASSEYSPPSGNIQYF. CDR3 nucleotides: TGTGCCAGCAGTGAATATAGCCCCCCCTCGGGGAACATTCAGTACTTC.

The V and J genes are TRBV5-1 and TRBJ1-2, with TRBD1 matching 10 bases. V was clipped by 0 bases and J by 6 bases; unmatched bases: 5. The germline CDR1 and CDR2 sequences are SGHRS and YFSETQ. This CDR3 contains 15 residues. The CDR3 sequence: CASSLAPGQGNGYTF. In DNA, the CDR3 is TGCGCCAGCAGCTTGGCCCCGGGACAGGGGAATGGCTACACCTTC.

The chain recombines TRBV11-2 with TRBJ2-1; D may be TRBD1 or TRBD2 (5 bases each). The length of the CDR3 is 15 residues. The V gene lost 0 bases and the J gene lost 5 bases, with 11 bases spanning the gap. Germline V lookup: CDR1 SGHAT, CDR2 FQNNGV. The CDR3 nucleotides are TGTGCCAGCAGCTTAGATTATGGGGACCACAATGAGCAGTTCTTC. Protein: CASSLDYGDHNEQFF.

The chain recombines TRBV20-1 with TRBJ2-7; the D call may be TRBD1 or TRBD2 (5 bases each). Germline-derived CDR1 and CDR2 are DFQATT and SNEGSKA (reference sequence). V was trimmed by 2 bases and J by 3 bases, leaving 20 bases between them. The CDR3 runs to 16 residues. Here the CDR3 DNA reads TGCAGTGCTAGAACTCTAAGGGTGGGACGGAACTACGAGCAGTACTTC. This codes for CSARTLRVGRNYEQYF.

This clonotype was observed a handful of times. V gene TRBV9 combines with J gene TRBJ2-5; TRBD2 is a possible D gene (5 bases). Trimming left V 0 bases short and J 1 base short, with 10 bases between. The CDR3 sequence is 15 residues long. The germline V gene has CDR1 SGDLS and CDR2 YYNGEE. The CDR3 DNA reads TGTGCCAGCAGCGTAGGCCCGACTACCCAAGAGACCCAGTACTTC. It is translated as CASSVGPTTQETQYF.

The rearrangement uses TRBV7-9 and TRBJ1-2, with D possibly TRBD1 on 5 matching bases. Looked up from germline, CDR1 is SEHNR and CDR2 is FQNEAQ (reference sequence). Trimming stripped 0 bases from V and 8 bases from J, with 10 bases between. The CDR3 spans 13 residues. CDR3 protein: CASSLAPRDGYTF. CDR3 DNA: TGTGCCAGCAGCTTAGCCCCGAGGGACGGCTACACCTTC. Full variable domain (outside the CDR3, taken from reference TRBV7-9 and TRBJ1-2): DTGVSQNPRHKITKRGQNVTFRCDPISEHNRLYWYRQTLGQGPEFLTYFQNEAQLEKSRLLSDRFSAERPKGSFSTLEIQRTEQGDSAMYLCASSLAPRDGYTFGSGTRLTVV.

J is TRBJ2-7 and V is TRBV27, with D perhaps TRBD1 (5 bases). Deletions cut 11 bases from V and 0 bases from J, with 20 bases between. CDR3 length: 15 residues. CDR1 is MNHEY and CDR2 is SMNVEV in the germline V gene (reference sequence). The CDR3 region is CASNSPRASSYEQYF. As DNA, the CDR3 is TGTGCCTCAAATTCCCCCAGGGCTAGCTCCTACGAGCAGTACTTC.

This clonotype turned up a few times. The J gene is TRBJ2-7, the V gene TRBV4-2; D tentatively fits TRBD1 or TRBD2 (5 bases each). CDR1 and CDR2 (germline): LGHNA, YNFKEQ. The CDR3 spans 17 residues. V dropped 0 bases and J dropped 3 bases, with 18 bases sitting between them. The CDR3, as DNA: TGTGCCAGCAGCCAAGAAAGGGGTGCGGGTCCGCTCTACGAGCAGTACTTC. This codes for CASSQERGAGPLYEQYF.

In DNA, the CDR3 is TGTGCCAGCAGACAAGGACAGGCGCTAGGCGGCTACACCTTC. Protein product: CASRQGQALGGYTF. This chain uses TRBV6-2 or TRBV6-3 with TRBJ1-2; 7 bases are shared with TRBD1. Germline V lookup: CDR1 MNHEY, CDR2 SVGEGT. The CDR3 is 14 residues long. Losses at the gene ends were 6 bases for V and 8 bases for J; bases not matched to a gene: 12.

The V call is TRBV7-2, the J call TRBJ2-5, with TRBD1 identical over 9 bases. CDR1 is SGHTA, CDR2 FQGNSA, per germline. The CDR3 consists of 15 residues. Trimming at V came to 5 bases and at J to 5 bases, leaving 9 bases not matched to a gene. The CDR3 region is CASSRPGQGRETQYF. In nucleotides, the CDR3 is TGTGCCAGCAGCCGACCGGGACAGGGTCGGGAGACCCAGTACTTC.